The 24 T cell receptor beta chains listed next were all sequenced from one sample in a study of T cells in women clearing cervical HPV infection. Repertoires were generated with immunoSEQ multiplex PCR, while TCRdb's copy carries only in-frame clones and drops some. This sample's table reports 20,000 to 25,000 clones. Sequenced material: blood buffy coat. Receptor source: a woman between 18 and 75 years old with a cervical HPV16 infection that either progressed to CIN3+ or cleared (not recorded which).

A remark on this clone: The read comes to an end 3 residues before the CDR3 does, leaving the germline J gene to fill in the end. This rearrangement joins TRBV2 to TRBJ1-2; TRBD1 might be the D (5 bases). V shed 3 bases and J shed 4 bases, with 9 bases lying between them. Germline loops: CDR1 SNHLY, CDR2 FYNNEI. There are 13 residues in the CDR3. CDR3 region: CASSDQGIYGYTF. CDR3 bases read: TGTGCCAGCAGTGATCAGGGAATCTATGGC.

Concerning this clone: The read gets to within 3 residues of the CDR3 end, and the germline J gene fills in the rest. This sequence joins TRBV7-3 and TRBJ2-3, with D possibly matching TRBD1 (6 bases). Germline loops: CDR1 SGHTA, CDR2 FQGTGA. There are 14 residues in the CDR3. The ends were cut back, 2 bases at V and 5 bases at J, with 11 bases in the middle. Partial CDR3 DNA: TGTGCCAGCAGCTTAGGGGGCTCGGTAGATACG. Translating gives CASSLGGSVDT. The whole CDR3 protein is CASSLGGSVDTQYF.

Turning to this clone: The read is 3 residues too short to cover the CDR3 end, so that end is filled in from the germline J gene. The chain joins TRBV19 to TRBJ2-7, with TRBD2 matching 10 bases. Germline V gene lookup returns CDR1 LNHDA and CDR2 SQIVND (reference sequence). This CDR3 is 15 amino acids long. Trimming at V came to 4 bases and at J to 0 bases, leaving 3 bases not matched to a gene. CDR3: CASSTGLAVSYEQYF. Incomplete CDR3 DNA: TGTGCCAGTAGTACAGGACTAGCGGTCTCCTACGAG.

The chain's CDR3 is CASSRGLESETQYF. Incomplete CDR3 DNA: TGCGCCAGCAGCCGGGGACTAGAGTCAGAGACC. The chain combines TRBV5-1 with TRBJ2-5; 8 positions agree with TRBD2. The read ends 3 residues shy of where the CDR3 ends; the end is completed using the germline J gene. CDR3 length: 14 amino acids. CDR1 is SGHRS and CDR2 is YFSETQ in the germline V gene. Losses at the gene ends were 4 bases for V and 4 bases for J; bases not matched to a gene: 6.

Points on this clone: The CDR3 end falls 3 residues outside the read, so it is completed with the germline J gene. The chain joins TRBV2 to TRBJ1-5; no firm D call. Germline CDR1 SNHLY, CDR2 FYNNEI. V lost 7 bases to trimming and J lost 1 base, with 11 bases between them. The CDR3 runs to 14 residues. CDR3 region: CASTFQTSNQPQHF. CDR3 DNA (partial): TGTGCCAGCACTTTCCAGACAAGCAATCAGCCC.

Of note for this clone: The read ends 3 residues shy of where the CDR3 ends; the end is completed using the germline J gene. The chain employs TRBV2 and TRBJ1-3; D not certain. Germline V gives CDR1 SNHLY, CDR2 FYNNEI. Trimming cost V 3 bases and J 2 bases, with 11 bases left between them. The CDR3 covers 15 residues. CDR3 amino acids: CASSDRSFPGNTIYF. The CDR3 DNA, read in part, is TGTGCCAGCAGTGATCGAAGCTTTCCTGGAAACACC.

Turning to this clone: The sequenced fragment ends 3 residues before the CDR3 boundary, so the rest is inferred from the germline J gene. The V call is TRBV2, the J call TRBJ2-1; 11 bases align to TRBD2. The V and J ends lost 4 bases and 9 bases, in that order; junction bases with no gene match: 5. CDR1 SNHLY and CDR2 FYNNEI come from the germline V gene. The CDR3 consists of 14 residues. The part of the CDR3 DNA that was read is TGTGCCAGCAGTGGGGCTAGCGGGGGGTTTGAG. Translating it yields CASSGASGGFE. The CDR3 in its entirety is CASSGASGGFEQFF.

CDR3 bases read: TGTGCCAGCAGTGGTCGGGACAGGGGAAATGAAAAA. Encoded protein: CASSGRDRGNEK. The whole CDR3 sequence reads CASSGRDRGNEKLFF. V usage is TRBV6-1 and J usage is TRBJ1-4; 10 bases match TRBD1. The read ends 3 residues shy of where the CDR3 ends; the end is completed using the germline J gene. CDR3 size: 15 residues. J lost 5 bases, V lost 4 bases, and 4 bases had no gene match. In germline, CDR1 is MNHNS, CDR2 SASEGT.

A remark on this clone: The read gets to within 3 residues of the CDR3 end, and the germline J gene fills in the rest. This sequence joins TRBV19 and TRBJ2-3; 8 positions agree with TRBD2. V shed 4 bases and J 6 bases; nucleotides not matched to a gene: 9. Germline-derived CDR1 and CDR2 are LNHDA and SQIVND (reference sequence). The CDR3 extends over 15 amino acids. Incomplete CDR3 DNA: TGTGCCAGTAGTAGCTCCGGGACTAGAGGGGATACG. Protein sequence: CASSSSGTRGDT. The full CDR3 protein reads CASSSSGTRGDTQYF.

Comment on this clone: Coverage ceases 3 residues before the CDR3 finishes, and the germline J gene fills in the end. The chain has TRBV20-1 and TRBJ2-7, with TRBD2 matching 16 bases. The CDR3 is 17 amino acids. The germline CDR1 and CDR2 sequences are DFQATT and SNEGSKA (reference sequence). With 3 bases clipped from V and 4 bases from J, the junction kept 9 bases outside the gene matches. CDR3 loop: CSARGTSGRAEGYEQYF. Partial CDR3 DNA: TGCAGTGCTAGGGGGACTAGCGGGAGGGCGGAGGGTTACGAG.

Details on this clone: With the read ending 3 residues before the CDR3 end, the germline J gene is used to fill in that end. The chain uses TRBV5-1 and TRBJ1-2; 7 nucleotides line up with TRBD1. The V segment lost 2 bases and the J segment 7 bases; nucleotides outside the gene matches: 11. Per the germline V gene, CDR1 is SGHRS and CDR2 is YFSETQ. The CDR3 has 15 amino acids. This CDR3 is CASSFNPGGDSGYTF. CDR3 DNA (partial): TGCGCCAGCAGCTTCAACCCAGGGGGTGATAGTGGC. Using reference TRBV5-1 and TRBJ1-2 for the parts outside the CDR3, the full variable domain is KAGVTQTPRYLIKTRGQQVTLSCSPISGHRSVSWYQQTPGQGLQFLFEYFSETQRNKGNFPGRFSGRQFSNSRSEMNVSTLELGDSALYLCASSFNPGGDSGYTFGSGTRLTVV.

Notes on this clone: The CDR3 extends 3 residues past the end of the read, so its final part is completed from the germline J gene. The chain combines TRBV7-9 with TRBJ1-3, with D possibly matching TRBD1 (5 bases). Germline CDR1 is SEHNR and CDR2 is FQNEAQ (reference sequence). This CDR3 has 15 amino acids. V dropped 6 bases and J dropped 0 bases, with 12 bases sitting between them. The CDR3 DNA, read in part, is TGTGCCAGCAGAGCCAAGGGGCCCTCTGGAAACACC. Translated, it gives CASRAKGPSGNT. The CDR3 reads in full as CASRAKGPSGNTIYF.

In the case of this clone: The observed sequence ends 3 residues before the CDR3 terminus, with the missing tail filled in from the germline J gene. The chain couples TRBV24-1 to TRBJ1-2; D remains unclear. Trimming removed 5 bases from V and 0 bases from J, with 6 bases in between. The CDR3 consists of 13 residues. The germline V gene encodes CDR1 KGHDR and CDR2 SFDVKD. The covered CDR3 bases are TGTGCCACCAGTGGGCCAACTAACTATGGC. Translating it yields CATSGPTNYG. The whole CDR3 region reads CATSGPTNYGYTF.

The CDR3 loop is CSARDPDRGNYGYTF. The sequenced CDR3 bases are TGCAGTGCTAGAGACCCTGACAGGGGCAACTATGGC. The V gene is TRBV20-1, the J gene TRBJ1-2, with 8 bases that match TRBD1. The CDR3 end falls 3 residues outside the read, so it is completed with the germline J gene. This CDR3 comprises 15 residues. V shed 0 bases and J 2 bases; nucleotides not matched to a gene: 5. Germline V lookup: CDR1 DFQATT, CDR2 SNEGSKA (reference sequence).

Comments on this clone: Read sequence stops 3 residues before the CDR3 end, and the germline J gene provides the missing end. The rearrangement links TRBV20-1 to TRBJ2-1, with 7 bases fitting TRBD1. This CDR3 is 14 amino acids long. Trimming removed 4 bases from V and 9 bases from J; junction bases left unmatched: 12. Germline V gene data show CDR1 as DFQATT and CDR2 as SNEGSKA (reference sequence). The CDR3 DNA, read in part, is TGCAGTGCTACCCGGGACAGCTCTTTAATTGAG. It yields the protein CSATRDSSLIE. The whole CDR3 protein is CSATRDSSLIEQFF.

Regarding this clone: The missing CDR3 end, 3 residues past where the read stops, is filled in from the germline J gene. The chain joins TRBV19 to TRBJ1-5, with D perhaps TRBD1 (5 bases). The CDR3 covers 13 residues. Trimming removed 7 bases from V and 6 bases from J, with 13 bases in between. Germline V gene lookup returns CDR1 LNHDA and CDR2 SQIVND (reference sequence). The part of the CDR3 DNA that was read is TGTGCCAGTATGGGGCGGTTTGTTCAGCCC. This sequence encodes CASMGRFVQP. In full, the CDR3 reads CASMGRFVQPQHF.

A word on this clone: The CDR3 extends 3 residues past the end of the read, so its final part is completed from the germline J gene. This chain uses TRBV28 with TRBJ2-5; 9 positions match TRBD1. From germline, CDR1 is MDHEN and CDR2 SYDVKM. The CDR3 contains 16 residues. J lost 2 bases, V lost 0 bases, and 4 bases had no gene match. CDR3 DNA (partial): TGTGCCAGCAGTTTATGGGCGACAGGGGGGCAAGAGACC. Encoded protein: CASSLWATGGQET. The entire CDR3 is CASSLWATGGQETQYF. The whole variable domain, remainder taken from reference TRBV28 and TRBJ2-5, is DVKVTQSSRYLVKRTGEKVFLECVQDMDHENMFWYRQDPGLGLRLIYFSYDVKMKEKGDIPEGYSVSREKKERFSLILESASTNQTSMYLCASSLWATGGQETQYFGPGTRLLVL.

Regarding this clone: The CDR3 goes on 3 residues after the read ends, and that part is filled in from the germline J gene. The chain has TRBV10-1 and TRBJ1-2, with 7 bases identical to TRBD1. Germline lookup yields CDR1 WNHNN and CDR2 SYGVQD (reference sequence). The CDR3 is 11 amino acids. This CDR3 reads CASFYRGPYTF. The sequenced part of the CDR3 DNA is TGCGCCAGCTTCTACAGGGGCCCC.

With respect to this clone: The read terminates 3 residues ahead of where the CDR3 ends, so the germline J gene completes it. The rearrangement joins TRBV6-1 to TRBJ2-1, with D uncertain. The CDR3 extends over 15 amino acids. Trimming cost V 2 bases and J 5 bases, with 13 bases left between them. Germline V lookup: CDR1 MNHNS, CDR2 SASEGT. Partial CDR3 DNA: TGTGCCAGCAGTGAAAGGGCAGCTACCAACAATGAG. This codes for CASSERAATNNE. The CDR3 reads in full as CASSERAATNNEQFF.

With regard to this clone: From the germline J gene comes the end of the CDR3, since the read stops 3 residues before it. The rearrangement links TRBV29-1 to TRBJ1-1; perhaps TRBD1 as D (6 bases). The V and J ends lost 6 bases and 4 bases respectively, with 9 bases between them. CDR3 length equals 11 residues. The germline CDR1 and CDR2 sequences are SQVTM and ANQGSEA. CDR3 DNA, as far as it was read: TGCAGCGTGGGGGACATCACTGAA. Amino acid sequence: CSVGDITE. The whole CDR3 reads CSVGDITEAFF.

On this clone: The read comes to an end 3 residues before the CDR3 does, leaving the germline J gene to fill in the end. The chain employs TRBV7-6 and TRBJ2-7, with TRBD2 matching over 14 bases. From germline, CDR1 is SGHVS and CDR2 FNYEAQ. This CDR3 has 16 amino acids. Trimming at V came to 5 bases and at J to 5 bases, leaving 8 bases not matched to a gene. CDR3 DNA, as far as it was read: TGTGCCAGCAGCCCGGGACTAGCGGGAGCGAACCACGAG. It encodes CASSPGLAGANHE. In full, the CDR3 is CASSPGLAGANHEQYF. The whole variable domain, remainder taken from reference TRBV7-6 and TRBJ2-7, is GAGVSQSPRYKVTKRGQDVALRCDPISGHVSLYWYRQALGQGPEFLTYFNYEAQQDKSGLPNDRFSAERPEGSISTLTIQRTEQRDSAMYRCASSPGLAGANHEQYFGPGTRLTVT.

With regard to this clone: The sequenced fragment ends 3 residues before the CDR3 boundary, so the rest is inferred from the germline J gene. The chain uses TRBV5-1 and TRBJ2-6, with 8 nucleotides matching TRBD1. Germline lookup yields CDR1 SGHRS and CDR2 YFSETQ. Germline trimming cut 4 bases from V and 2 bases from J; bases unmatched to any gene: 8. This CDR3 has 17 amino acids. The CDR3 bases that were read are TGCGCCAGCAGCCCGTTACAGACAGGGGCTGGGGCCAACGTC. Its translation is CASSPLQTGAGANV. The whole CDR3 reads CASSPLQTGAGANVLTF.

The CDR3 sequence: CSDPTSGTQETQYF. The CDR3 DNA, read in part, is TGCAGTGACCCGACTAGCGGGACACAAGAGACC. The rearrangement uses TRBV20-1 and TRBJ2-5, with 11 bases matching TRBD2. The DNA ends 3 residues before the CDR3 does, and the rest of the CDR3 is filled in from the germline J gene. The J segment lost 2 bases and the V segment lost 7 bases, leaving 6 bases of the junction unmatched. The V gene's germline CDR1 is DFQATT and CDR2 SNEGSKA (reference sequence). CDR3 size: 14 residues.

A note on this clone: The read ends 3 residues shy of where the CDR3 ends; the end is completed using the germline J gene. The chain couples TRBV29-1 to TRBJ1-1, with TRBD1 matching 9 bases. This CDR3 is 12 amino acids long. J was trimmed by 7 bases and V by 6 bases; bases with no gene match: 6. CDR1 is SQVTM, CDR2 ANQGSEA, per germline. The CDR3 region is CSVSKDRGEAFF. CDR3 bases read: TGCAGCGTCTCTAAGGACAGGGGTGAA.